One and the same sample provided the 27 T cell receptor beta chains below, sequenced in a study of blood T cell repertoires in COVID-19. The table came from immunoSEQ multiplex PCR; TCRdb's copy has only in-frame clones and leaves some out. The table includes 200,000 to 300,000 clones, about 83% detected once. Sequencing was carried out using PBMCs or T cells enriched from blood (not recorded which). These receptors were collected from a woman aged 40-49 years who had been exposed to COVID-19.

This rearrangement joins TRBV6-5 to TRBJ2-7, with 7 positions matching TRBD1. The CDR3 length is 15 residues. The germline CDR1 and CDR2 sequences are MNHEY and SVGAGI. J lost 0 bases, V lost 0 bases, and 2 bases had no gene match. DNA of the CDR3: TGTGCCAGCAGTTACTCGGGACAGAGCTCCTACGAGCAGTACTTC. It yields the protein CASSYSGQSSYEQYF.

The rearrangement links TRBV12-3 or TRBV12-4 to TRBJ2-7, with a weak D call TRBD1 (7 bases). The CDR3 loop spans 13 amino acids. V lost 5 bases, J lost 0 bases, and 8 bases lay in between. CDR3 in amino acids: CASSQGGSYEQYF. The CDR3 DNA follows: TGTGCCAGCAGTCAGGGGGGCTCCTACGAGCAGTACTTC.

The J gene is TRBJ2-1, the V gene TRBV19; the D gene is possibly TRBD2 (7 bases). This CDR3 contains 16 residues. Germline loops: CDR1 LNHDA, CDR2 SQIVND (reference sequence). The V gene lost 3 bases and the J gene lost 7 bases, with 19 bases spanning the gap. The CDR3 sequence: CASSILGGAPGNEQFF. CDR3 coding DNA: TGTGCCAGTAGTATCTTAGGGGGGGCGCCGGGGAATGAGCAGTTCTTC. The complete variable domain, with remaining parts taken from reference TRBV19 and TRBJ2-1, reads DGGITQSPKYLFRKEGQNVTLSCEQNLNHDAMYWYRQDPGQGLRLIYYSQIVNDFQKGDIAEGYSVSREKKESFPLTVTSAQKNPTAFYLCASSILGGAPGNEQFFGPGTRLTVL.

This clone appeared a single time. The chain combines TRBV5-1 with TRBJ2-1; 12 bases line up with TRBD2. This CDR3 region has 14 residues. Germline CDR1 and CDR2: SGHRS and YFSETQ. Germline trimming cut 5 bases from V and 13 bases from J; bases unmatched to any gene: 10. CDR3 region: CASSLSLAGGFQFF. The CDR3 region has the DNA TGCGCCAGCAGTTTGAGCCTAGCGGGGGGGTTCCAGTTCTTC.

The rearrangement uses TRBV9 and TRBJ2-7; D might be TRBD2 (6 bases). The V gene's germline CDR1 is SGDLS and CDR2 YYNGEE. The V gene lost 3 bases and the J gene lost 7 bases, with 8 bases spanning the gap. This CDR3 has 11 residues. CDR3 sequence (DNA): TGTGCCAGCAGCGGGCTAGCGGAGCAGTACTTC. Its translation: CASSGLAEQYF.

V usage is TRBV2 and J usage is TRBJ1-1, with 10 bases that match TRBD1. Germline CDR1 is SNHLY and CDR2 is FYNNEI. V was pared by 6 bases and J by 4 bases, with 2 bases of the junction left unmatched. This CDR3 spans 13 amino acids. DNA of the CDR3: TGTGCCAGCAGCGGGACAGGGGCCACTGAAGCTTTCTTT. It specifies CASSGTGATEAFF.

The CDR3 DNA reads as TGTGCCAGCAGTTTAGGTCCGGGCACTGAAGCTTTCTTT. Residues: CASSLGPGTEAFF. The V and J genes are TRBV12-3 or TRBV12-4 and TRBJ1-1; D is uncertain. The germline V and J ends were trimmed by 1 base and 4 bases, with 7 bases remaining between them. This CDR3 comprises 13 residues.

J is TRBJ1-1 and V is TRBV4-1; no definite D call. Germline assignment: CDR1 MGHRA and CDR2 YSYEKL. Trimming shortened V by 3 bases and J by 0 bases, and 11 bases separated the two germline ends. The CDR3 sequence is 15 residues long. The CDR3 nucleotides are TGCGCCAGCAGCCACGCTCCGCGGGTGAACACTGAAGCTTTCTTT. It is translated as CASSHAPRVNTEAFF.

This clone was counted between two and nine times. At the DNA level, this CDR3 is encoded by other sequences in the same sample as well. The CDR3 loop is CASSTGDGYTF. DNA for the CDR3: TGTGCCAGCAGCACAGGCGATGGCTACACCTTC. The chain is built from TRBV12-3 or TRBV12-4 and TRBJ1-2, with D perhaps TRBD1 (5 bases). V was cut by 6 bases and J by 6 bases, with 8 bases left in between. This CDR3 is built from 11 residues.

This chain joins TRBV28 and TRBJ1-1; 7 positions agree with TRBD1. Trimming at V came to 6 bases and at J to 0 bases, leaving 13 bases not matched to a gene. This CDR3 has 17 residues. CDR1 is MDHEN and CDR2 is SYDVKM in the germline V gene. The CDR3 bases are TGTGCCAGCAGGGATGACAGGGAGGAAACCTTGAACACTGAAGCTTTCTTT. Translating it yields CASRDDREETLNTEAFF.

The chain is built from TRBV18 and TRBJ1-2, with no clear D. This CDR3 comprises 14 residues. Germline CDR1 and CDR2: KGHSH and LQKENI. V shed 3 bases and J shed 3 bases, with 11 bases lying between them. The CDR3 DNA reads TGTGCCAGCTCACCTCAAGCAGAGGACTATGGCTACACCTTC. Amino acids: CASSPQAEDYGYTF.

The J gene is TRBJ1-1, the V gene TRBV19; D unresolved. Trimming pared 2 bases from V and 1 base from J, leaving 11 bases between. CDR1 and CDR2 from the germline V gene are LNHDA and SQIVND (reference sequence). The CDR3 loop spans 15 amino acids. CDR3 nucleotide sequence: TGTGCCAGTAGTATAACCCAGTACCAGAACACTGAAGCTTTCTTT. It codes for CASSITQYQNTEAFF.

The chain links TRBV6-5 to TRBJ1-4; D gene uncertain. V lost 5 bases and J lost 6, with 13 bases in between. Germline V gene sequence: CDR1 MNHEY, CDR2 SVGAGI. This CDR3 is 14 amino acids long. The CDR3 DNA reads TGTGCCAGCAGTCGCGGAGGGAGAGATGAAAAACTGTTTTTT. It encodes CASSRGGRDEKLFF.

This sequence joins TRBV6-2 or TRBV6-3 and TRBJ1-3; the match to TRBD1 covers 7 bases. The CDR3 is 15 amino acids. The junction had 7 bases not matched to a gene; V was cut back by 6 bases and J by 2 bases. CDR1 is MNHEY, CDR2 SVGEGT, per germline. CDR3: CASSSGQITGNTIYF. CDR3 in DNA: TGTGCCAGCAGCTCGGGACAGATCACTGGAAACACCATATATTTT.

The chain uses TRBV5-4 and TRBJ1-2; tentative D call: TRBD1 (5 bases). The CDR3 loop spans 13 amino acids. The germline gives CDR1 SGHNT, CDR2 YYREEE (reference sequence). V was shortened by 3 bases and J by 6 bases, with 12 bases between the two germline ends. The CDR3 DNA is TGTGCCAGCAGCTCCGTCGGGGGGAATGGCTACACCTTC. Translated, it gives CASSSVGGNGYTF.

This rearrangement joins TRBV11-2 to TRBJ1-1; weak D call: TRBD1 (5 bases). Trimming removed 1 base from V and 5 bases from J, with 11 bases in between. The CDR3 is 14 amino acids. The germline V gene encodes CDR1 SGHAT and CDR2 FQNNGV. CDR3 nucleotide sequence: TGTGCCAGCAGCTTAGGGGGCGCAGGGACTGAAGCTTTCTTT. Amino acids: CASSLGGAGTEAFF.

The V gene is TRBV19, the J gene TRBJ2-1, with D unclear. V dropped 5 bases and J dropped 0 bases, with 11 bases sitting between them. CDR3 length: 15 amino acids. Germline values: CDR1 LNHDA, CDR2 SQIVND (reference sequence). The CDR3 is CASSPHSSSYNEQFF. The CDR3 nucleotides read TGTGCCAGTAGTCCGCATTCGAGCTCCTACAATGAGCAGTTCTTC.

The chain joins TRBV9 to TRBJ1-1; 8 bases are a match to TRBD1. The CDR3 is made up of 14 amino acids. Trimming removed 3 bases from V and 1 base from J; junction bases left unmatched: 2. Germline V CDR1 and CDR2: SGDLS, YYNGEE. CDR3 DNA sequence: TGTGCCAGCAGCGGGGGACAGGCGAACACTGAAGCTTTCTTT. Its translation: CASSGGQANTEAFF.

As concerns this clone: Other DNA sequences of this sample code for an identical CDR3. The CDR3 here is CASSSPYNEQFF. DNA of the CDR3: TGTGCCAGCAGTTCCCCTTATAATGAGCAGTTCTTC. The V and J genes are TRBV28 and TRBJ2-1; D unclear. V was pared by 4 bases and J by 7 bases, with 8 bases between. Germline CDR1 is MDHEN and CDR2 is SYDVKM. The CDR3 runs to 12 residues.

The chain is built from TRBV5-1 and TRBJ1-4; 8 bases are shared with TRBD1. Unmatched junction bases numbered 3, after V lost 0 bases and J lost 8 bases. The CDR3 sequence is 14 residues long. The germline V gene encodes CDR1 SGHRS and CDR2 YFSETQ. This CDR3 reads CASSLGQGREKLFF. Here the CDR3 DNA reads TGCGCCAGCAGCTTGGGACAGGGGCGGGAAAAACTGTTTTTT.

The gene calls are TRBV18 and TRBJ1-6; a possible D gene is TRBD1 (6 bases). Germline V gives CDR1 KGHSH, CDR2 LQKENI. The CDR3 sequence is 17 residues long. Deletions cut 6 bases from V and 10 bases from J, with 25 bases between. CDR3 sequence (DNA): TGTGCCAGCTCTCCCCTATTGGACAGCCACAGTACCTCACCCCTCCACTTT. Amino acids: CASSPLLDSHSTSPLHF.

The chain carries TRBV19 and TRBJ2-7, with D maybe TRBD1 (5 bases). Trimming stripped 4 bases from V and 7 bases from J, with 11 bases between. The germline CDR1 and CDR2 sequences are LNHDA and SQIVND (reference sequence). The CDR3 runs 12 residues. CDR3 loop: CASSTDRWEQYF. The CDR3 DNA is TGTGCCAGTAGTACCGACAGATGGGAGCAGTACTTC.

V gene TRBV2 combines with J gene TRBJ2-1; 15 bases align to TRBD2. V lost 6 bases, J lost 9 bases, and 3 bases stayed unmatched. The CDR3 consists of 14 residues. The germline CDR1 and CDR2 sequences are SNHLY and FYNNEI. CDR3 amino acids: CASRGLAGGLEQFF. For the CDR3, the DNA is TGTGCCAGCAGAGGACTAGCGGGGGGGCTTGAGCAGTTCTTC.

This clone qualifies as medium-sized (0.01 to 0.1%). V is TRBV11-2 and J is TRBJ2-2, with 7 bases matching TRBD2. The J segment lost 6 bases and the V segment lost 3 bases, leaving 4 bases of the junction unmatched. The CDR3 spans 14 residues. The germline gives CDR1 SGHAT, CDR2 FQNNGV. The CDR3 loop is CASSFGLGSGELFF. The DNA of the CDR3 is TGTGCCAGCAGCTTTGGACTAGGGTCCGGGGAGCTGTTTTTT.

The chain has TRBV2 and TRBJ2-7; maybe TRBD1 (6 bases). Trimming cost V 7 bases and J 7 bases, with 26 bases left between them. Germline V CDR1 and CDR2: SNHLY, FYNNEI. CDR3 length: 16 amino acids. The DNA for the CDR3 is TGTGCCAGCAACAGGGCCAGCGTTTTAAAGGCCCGTGAGCAGTACTTC. This translates into CASNRASVLKAREQYF. Using reference TRBV2 and TRBJ2-7 for the parts outside the CDR3, the full variable domain is EPEVTQTPSHQVTQMGQEVILRCVPISNHLYFYWYRQILGQKVEFLVSFYNNEISEKSEIFDDQFSVERPDGSNFTLKIRSTKLEDSAMYFCASNRASVLKAREQYFGPGTRLTVT.

The genes are TRBV27 and TRBJ1-5; 7 bases are a match to TRBD1. After removal of 2 bases from V and 7 bases from J, the junction contained 5 bases not matched to a gene. The CDR3 extends over 14 amino acids. Germline V lookup: CDR1 MNHEY, CDR2 SMNVEV (reference sequence). The DNA for the CDR3 is TGTGCCAGCAGTTTAGAGAACAGGGGCCAGCCCCAGCATTTT. It encodes CASSLENRGQPQHF.

V gene TRBV7-2 combines with J gene TRBJ1-3; D is undetermined. CDR3 length equals 15 residues. The germline V and J ends were trimmed by 5 bases and 4 bases, with 15 bases remaining between them. Germline V gene sequence: CDR1 SGHTA, CDR2 FQGNSA. The CDR3 DNA follows: TGTGCCAGCAGCCCCTACTTCACTGAGGGAAACACCATATATTTT. It codes for CASSPYFTEGNTIYF.